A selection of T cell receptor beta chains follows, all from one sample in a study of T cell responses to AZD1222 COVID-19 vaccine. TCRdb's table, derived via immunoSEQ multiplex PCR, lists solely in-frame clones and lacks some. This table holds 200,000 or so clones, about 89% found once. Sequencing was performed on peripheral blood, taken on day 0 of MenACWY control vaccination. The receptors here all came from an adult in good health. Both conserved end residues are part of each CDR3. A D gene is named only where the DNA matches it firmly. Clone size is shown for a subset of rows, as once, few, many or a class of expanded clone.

CASSHPREGVGYTF,TGTGCCAGCAGCCACCCCAGGGAAGGGGTTGGCTACACCTTC,TRBJ1-2,TRBV3-1/TRBV3-2,once,-
CASSLEETDTQYF,TGTGCCAGCAGCTTAGAAGAGACAGATACGCAGTATTTT,TRBJ2-3,TRBV7-9,-,-
CASSYSSGYEAFF,TGTGCCAGCAGTTACTCCTCGGGATATGAAGCTTTCTTT,TRBJ1-1,TRBV6-5,-,-
CASSVGGQGASYEQYF,TGTGCCAGCAGCGTAGGTGGCCAGGGGGCATCCTACGAGCAGTACTTC,TRBJ2-7,TRBV9,-,TRBD1
CASSSPQPDGYTF,TGTGCCAGCAGCTCCCCCCAGCCGGATGGCTACACCTTC,TRBJ1-2,TRBV7-2,-,-
CASSFGGSYEQYF,TGCGCCAGCAGCTTCGGGGGGTCCTACGAGCAGTACTTC,TRBJ2-7,TRBV5-1,-,TRBD2
CASSPLGQGTDTQYF,TGTGCCAGCAGCCCTCTGGGACAGGGTACAGATACGCAGTATTTT,TRBJ2-3,TRBV11-2,-,TRBD1
CASSFRQGGFQRAFF,TGTGCCAGCAGTTTTAGGCAGGGTGGGTTTCAGCGTGCTTTCTTT,TRBJ1-1,TRBV27,-,-
CASSFTEGNTIYF,TGTGCCAGCAGCTTTACAGAGGGAAACACCATATATTTT,TRBJ1-3,TRBV5-6,-,-
CASSLDGSGEQYF,TGTGCCAGCAGCTTAGATGGGTCGGGCGAGCAGTACTTC,TRBJ2-7,TRBV11-3,-,-
CASTPWDRSKAFF,TGTGCCAGCACCCCTTGGGACAGGTCTAAAGCTTTCTTT,TRBJ1-1,TRBV12-3/TRBV12-4,few,TRBD1
CSVTRTLGTDTQYF,TGCAGCGTGACTCGGACCCTGGGGACAGATACGCAGTATTTT,TRBJ2-3,TRBV29-1,-,-
CASSLPYEQYF,TGTGCCAGCAGCCTGCCCTACGAGCAGTACTTC,TRBJ2-7,TRBV6-2/TRBV6-3,-,-
CASSLIRRQSFNYGYTF,TGTGCCAGCAGCTTAATCCGGCGACAGTCCTTTAACTATGGCTACACCTTC,TRBJ1-2,TRBV5-6,few,-
CASGSSGQYNEQFF,TGTGCTAGTGGTTCCTCGGGACAGTACAATGAGCAGTTCTTC,TRBJ2-1,TRBV12-5,-,TRBD1
CASSVGGEGGYTF,TGTGCCAGCAGCGTAGGTGGGGAAGGCGGCTACACCTTC,TRBJ1-2,TRBV9,-,-
CASSPHMNTEAFF,TGTGCCAGCAGCCCGCACATGAACACTGAAGCTTTCTTT,TRBJ1-1,TRBV7-8,-,-
CASSALNIQYF,TGTGCCAGCAGTGCACTAAACATTCAGTACTTC,TRBJ2-4,TRBV25-1,once,-
CSVAGLAGALNTGELFF,TGCAGCGTTGCAGGACTAGCGGGGGCCCTTAACACCGGGGAGCTGTTTTTT,TRBJ2-2,TRBV29-1,-,TRBD2
CATLTRSYNSPLHF,TGTGCCACCCTGACCCGCTCCTATAATTCACCCCTCCACTTT,TRBJ1-6,TRBV2,-,-
CASRESGTGTYEQYF,TGTGCCAGCAGGGAGTCCGGGACAGGGACCTACGAGCAGTACTTC,TRBJ2-7,TRBV28,-,TRBD1
CASRWDTEKLFF,TGTGCCAGTAGATGGGATACTGAAAAACTGTTTTTT,TRBJ1-4,TRBV19,-,-
CASSLKGVVETQYF,TGCGCCAGCAGCTTGAAGGGTGTCGTGGAGACCCAGTACTTC,TRBJ2-5,TRBV5-1,-,-
CASSPERGGSYTQYF,TGCGCCAGCAGTCCGGAGCGGGGGGGGTCTTATACGCAGTATTTT,TRBJ2-3,TRBV10-2,-,TRBD2
CSGTNLAGGTGNEQFF,TGCAGCGGTACGAATTTAGCGGGAGGGACGGGGAATGAGCAGTTCTTC,TRBJ2-1,TRBV29-1,-,TRBD2
CASSALRGKDEQFF,TGTGCCAGCAGTGCCCTGCGGGGTAAGGATGAGCAGTTCTTC,TRBJ2-1,TRBV9,-,-
CSVSLNTEAFF,TGCAGTGTCAGCCTCAACACTGAAGCTTTCTTT,TRBJ1-1,TRBV20-1,-,-
CATRGGHNTDTQYF,TGTGCCACCCGTGGTGGTCACAACACAGATACGCAGTATTTT,TRBJ2-3,TRBV19,-,-
CASSLLGDQPQHF,TGTGCCAGCAGTTTGTTGGGGGATCAGCCCCAGCATTTT,TRBJ1-5,TRBV27,-,-
CASSLEMGGGNEQFF,TGTGCCAGCAGCTTAGAGATGGGCGGAGGAAATGAGCAGTTCTTC,TRBJ2-1,TRBV7-9,-,-
CASSQSGRRGELFF,TGTGCCAGCAGCCAGAGCGGGAGAAGAGGGGAGCTGTTTTTT,TRBJ2-2,TRBV6-2/TRBV6-3,once,TRBD2
CASSVPGTSVGEQFF,TGTGCCAGCAGCGTACCCGGGACTAGTGTTGGTGAGCAGTTCTTC,TRBJ2-1,TRBV9,-,TRBD2
CASSLGLAGETGELFF,TGTGCCAGCAGTTTGGGACTAGCGGGAGAAACCGGGGAGCTGTTTTTT,TRBJ2-2,TRBV5-6,-,TRBD2
CASSINLGLANEKLFF,TGTGCCAGCAGTATTAACTTAGGACTCGCTAATGAAAAACTGTTTTTT,TRBJ1-4,TRBV28,-,-
CASSLGENQPQHF,TGTGCCAGCAGCTTAGGGGAAAATCAGCCCCAGCATTTT,TRBJ1-5,TRBV7-9,-,-